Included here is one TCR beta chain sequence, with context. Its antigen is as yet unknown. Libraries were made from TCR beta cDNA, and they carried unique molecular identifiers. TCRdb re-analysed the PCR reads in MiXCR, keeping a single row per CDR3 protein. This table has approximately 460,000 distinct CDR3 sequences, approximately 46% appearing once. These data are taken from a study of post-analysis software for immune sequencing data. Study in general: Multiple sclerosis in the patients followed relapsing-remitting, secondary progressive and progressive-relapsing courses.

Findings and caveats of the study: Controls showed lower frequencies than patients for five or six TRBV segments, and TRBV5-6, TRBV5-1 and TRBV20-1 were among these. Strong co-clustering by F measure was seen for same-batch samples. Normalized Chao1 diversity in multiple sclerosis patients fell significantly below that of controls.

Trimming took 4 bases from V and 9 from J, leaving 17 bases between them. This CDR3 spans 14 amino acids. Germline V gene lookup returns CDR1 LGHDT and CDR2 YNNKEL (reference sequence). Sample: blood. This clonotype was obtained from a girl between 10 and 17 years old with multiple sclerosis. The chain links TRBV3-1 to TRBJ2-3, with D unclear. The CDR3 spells CASSPGRRLGTQYF. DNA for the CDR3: TGTGCCAGCAGCCCCGGACGTAGGCTTGGGACGCAGTATTTT.